Given below is one TCR beta chain in context. It has no known antigen specificity. It has no much larger one-base neighbor in the sample; base qualities were not kept. This sample stems from a study of T cells in Graves' hyperthyroidism and ophthalmopathy (dated by TCRdb to the late 2010s). Describing the broader study: Peripheral blood was sampled at the time of initial diagnosis, prior to any treatment. To identify distinguishing TCR V-J signatures, a discovery cohort of roughly 100 patients was used, comprising 43 with Graves' ophthalmopathy and around 60 with stable Graves' hyperthyroidism. Whether ophthalmopathy could be predicted prospectively was tested in an independent validation cohort made up of approximately 19 hyperthyroidism patients plus 17 patients who later progressed to ophthalmopathy. For training and testing, the 100 or so patients in the discovery cohort were randomly divided in a 7:3 ratio. In over five Graves' hyperthyroidism patients, the study also compared T-cell repertoires from thyroid tissue with T-cell repertoires from blood. Following sampling, methimazole starting at 30 mg daily was given to hyperthyroidism patients, and high-dose intravenous methylprednisolone was given to ophthalmopathy patients. According to the paper, TCR Vbeta CDR3 sequencing was carried out on roughly 130 peripheral blood samples, which came from more than 40 ophthalmopathy, roughly 75 hyperthyroidism and roughly 17 progressor patients. Findings and caveats that apply to the study as a whole: In validation, progression to ophthalmopathy was predicted by the model with 70.59% sensitivity and 72% to 80% specificity, a median of roughly six months before onset. Most expanded thyroid clonotypes (frequency above 0.001) were also detected in blood, suggesting blood repertoires may reflect thyroid immune responses. A model built on a 13 V-J signature distinguished ophthalmopathy from stable hyperthyroidism, reaching roughly 88% sensitivity and approximately 81% specificity in cross-validation and 80%/75% in testing. Sample size was not statistically predetermined, and investigators were not blinded to group allocation.

Ophthalmopathy patients had moderately to severely active disease, Clinical Activity Score of at least 3, NOSPECS grade of at least 4, and duration under 3 months. Any patient with an uncontrolled infection, another autoimmune disease, pregnancy or lactation was excluded. Diagnoses were based on clinical symptoms, serum thyroxine and TRAb, thyroid ultrasound and orbital computed tomography. PBMCs were separated from about 10 ml of fresh peripheral blood using Ficoll-Paque density gradient centrifugation. Total RNA was extracted using Trizol reagent, and RNA quality was assessed on an Agilent 2100 Bioanalyzer. The TCR beta CDR3 regions were amplified from RNA transcripts. The first round of RT-PCR for the TCR CDR3 was performed with the HTBI primer set and the Qiagen OneStep RT-PCR kit. Libraries were constructed in a second round of multiplex PCR, after which size selection and purification were carried out. Libraries were sequenced paired-end with 100 bp reads on an Illumina HiSeq2000. Under the source paper's analysis protocol: SOAPnuke was used to process the raw data, removing reads that contained adapters or uncalled bases, had a mean Phred below 15, or lacked an exact match to the constant primer or identifier. COPE v1.2.5 was used to merge high-quality paired reads, and clonotypes were defined as unique nucleotide sequences. Clonotypes were aligned to IMGT TRBV, TRBD and TRBJ reference segments using MiTCR v1.1. The analysis was restricted to V-J combinations with a frequency above 0.0001, which together covered 99% to 99.2% of the repertoires. A TCS score was defined as the ratio of F50 (clonal expansion) to E x V (chaos), with BLOSUM62-based TCRdist applied between CDR3 peptides within each V-J. Welch's t-statistics and random forest reduced several hundred V-J features to 13, which were used in a naive Bayes classifier (R e1071). TCRdb ran its own pipeline on the public reads, namely fastp trimming at Q25 and MiXCR clone calling, and kept in-frame beta chains. Each CDR3 protein gets just one entry, which takes the most common genes and DNA from the rows behind it. The V and J calls, along with clone size, are taken from TCRdb and not from the paper's own processing. The sample contains 250,000 or so distinct CDR3 sequences, roughly 15% of them found a single time. The ten most abundant clones make up 25% to 30% of the sample.

The V end gives up 6 bases and the J end 5 bases, leaving 15 bases in the junction not matched to a gene. The CDR3 covers 16 residues, taking in both the cysteine and the phenylalanine. The kept DNA is CDR3 alone, 48 bases in frame from the first base. CDR1 and CDR2, looked up from the germline V gene, are MDHEN and SYDVKM. The sequencing sample was made of blood. The chain is made from TRBV28 and TRBJ2-5, with 7 central nucleotides matching TRBD2. The receptor was derived from a woman aged 18-29 years with Graves' ophthalmopathy. The CDR3 loop reads CASSDHGLGGSETQYF. The DNA sequence is given as TGTGCCAGCAGCGACCACGGACTAGGAGGTTCGGAGACCCAGTACTTC.